This T cell receptor beta chain derives from a study of T-cell memory formation after mild COVID-19. The CDR3 is 14 amino acids. CDR1 and CDR2 from the germline V gene are LNHDA and SQIVND (reference sequence). The V end lost 2 bases, the J end lost 0 bases, and 7 bases lay between the germline ends. TCRdb re-called the 5' RACE reads through MiXCR, storing one row per CDR3 protein. The sample records 250,000 to 350,000 distinct CDR3 sequences, around 15% being singletons. Sequencing was done on a sample of PBMCs or a T cell subset sorted from them (not recorded which). The clonotype comes from a man younger than 30 who had mild COVID-19 (a few samples of this study predate the infection). Cell type and time point are not known. This chain links TRBV19 with TRBJ1-2; perhaps TRBD1 as D (5 bases). The CDR3 reads CASSIQGTNYGYTF. CDR3 coding DNA: TGTGCCAGTAGTATACAGGGTACTAACTATGGCTACACCTTC.